This TCR beta chain was sequenced in a study of radiation and T cells in renal cell carcinoma. The data were produced by immunoSEQ multiplex PCR, yet TCRdb's version contains in-frame clones alone and is incomplete. The sample records around 80,000 clones, 82% being singletons. Time point: blood 2 weeks post-SBRT. Treatment here: 15 Gy SBRT to primary tumor, nephrectomy 4 weeks later. After SBRT, blood was collected at 2 and 4 weeks, plus baseline. V shed 3 bases, J shed 4 bases, and the junction held 7 bases outside the gene matches. Germline lookup yields CDR1 MDHEN and CDR2 SYDVKM. The CDR3 has 16 amino acids.

The chain combines TRBV28 with TRBJ2-1; 9 bases fit TRBD1. This receptor was taken from a man aged 60-69 years with renal cell carcinoma. The sample in question was blood, obtained from a patient whose treatment included radiotherapy and nephrectomy. This CDR3 reads CASSFRTGAFYNEQFF. The CDR3 nucleotides read TGTGCCAGCAGTTTCCGGACAGGGGCCTTTTACAATGAGCAGTTCTTC.